The sequence of this T cell receptor beta chain was determined in a study of blood T cells in healthy people across ages. Study findings and constraints: Age advanced and TCR beta diversity per million T cells fell, roughly linearly.

The CDR3 runs 16 residues. Trimming removed 5 bases from V and 8 bases from J, with 27 bases in between. Germline V gene sequence: CDR1 DFQATT, CDR2 SNEGSKA (reference sequence). About this clonotype itself: No antigen is known for it.

Using a J-beta primer mix together with a sample-barcoded 5' primer, a second PCR was run for roughly 7 to 12 cycles. TCRdb re-analysed the 5' RACE reads in MiXCR, keeping a single row per CDR3 protein. This sample has 600,000 or so distinct CDR3 sequences, with 45% to 55% found just once. This clonotype originated in a man at least 80 years old in good health. The sample taken for sequencing was blood. The genes are TRBV20-1 and TRBJ1-1, with D hard to call. The CDR3 DNA reads TGCAGTGCTCGCCCAGGCGTCGGACTCCTTAACGGGGAAGCTTTCTTT. It codes for CSARPGVGLLNGEAFF.